This TCR beta chain came from a study of blood T cell repertoires in COVID-19. Only in-frame clones appear in the TCRdb table, and some are missing; sequencing was by immunoSEQ multiplex PCR. The sample holds some 210,000 clones, roughly nine tenths seen once. Between the trimmed V and J ends, which lost 1 base and 0 bases, there was a span of 9 bases. Germline values: CDR1 LGHDT, CDR2 YNNKEL (reference sequence). The CDR3 runs 15 residues. The TCR sequence derives from a man aged 25-45 years with acute or convalescent COVID-19. What was sequenced was peripheral blood. The J gene is TRBJ1-2, the V gene TRBV3-1 (or the pseudogene TRBV3-2); possibly TRBD1 for D (5 bases). The CDR3 DNA sequence: TGTGCCAGCAGCCAAGGGGGGGGTACTAACTATGGCTACACCTTC. Its protein product is CASSQGGGTNYGYTF.